The 2 T cell receptor beta chains in this list originate from one sample, sequenced in a study of blood T cell repertoires in COVID-19. The protocol was immunoSEQ multiplex PCR, while the TCRdb copy is restricted to in-frame clones and leaves out a portion. The sample contains about 52,000 clones, under 90% of which appear only once. Source material: peripheral blood. Receptor source: a man aged 80 or over with COVID-19, enrolled during active disease.

J is TRBJ2-5 and V is TRBV27; maybe TRBD1 (6 bases). The CDR3 is 15 amino acids. Germline lookup yields CDR1 MNHEY and CDR2 SMNVEV (reference sequence). The ends were cut back, 1 base at V and 4 bases at J, with 13 bases in the middle. CDR3 in amino acids: CASSLWGRRGETQYF. Here the CDR3 DNA reads TGTGCCAGCAGTTTATGGGGGCGGCGAGGAGAGACCCAGTACTTC.

J is TRBJ2-3 and V is TRBV28, with 11 bases aligning to TRBD1. With 6 bases clipped from V and 3 bases from J, the junction kept 8 bases outside the gene matches. This CDR3 has 16 amino acids. The germline gives CDR1 MDHEN, CDR2 SYDVKM. The DNA of the CDR3 is TGTGCCAGCAGCCGAGCCGGACAGGGGGCGACAGATACGCAGTATTTT. It translates to CASSRAGQGATDTQYF. The variable domain in full, completed from reference TRBV28 and TRBJ2-3, reads DVKVTQSSRYLVKRTGEKVFLECVQDMDHENMFWYRQDPGLGLRLIYFSYDVKMKEKGDIPEGYSVSREKKERFSLILESASTNQTSMYLCASSRAGQGATDTQYFGPGTRLTVL.